The 2 T cell receptor beta chains below were found in one sample sequenced in a study of T cell clones after liver transplantation. Data came from immunoSEQ multiplex PCR; TCRdb stores just in-frame clones and leaves some out. The table has around 110,000 clones, 90% seen once. The sample in question was CD4+ T cells from blood, obtained 12 months after liver transplant. Every receptor here comes from a human patient who received a liver transplant. The graft donor may be the source of some T cells.

The V gene is TRBV7-2, the J gene TRBJ2-5, with D possibly TRBD2 on 5 matching bases. The CDR3 sequence is 15 residues long. Germline CDR1 reads SGHTA; CDR2 reads FQGNSA. V gave up 5 bases and J gave up 2 bases, with 15 bases separating them. DNA for the CDR3: TGTGCCAGCAGCATCCCCCCCGGGGAGCAAGAGACCCAGTACTTC. It yields the protein CASSIPPGEQETQYF.

This rearrangement joins TRBV5-4 to TRBJ1-1; maybe TRBD1 (6 bases). CDR3 size: 15 residues. V lost 5 bases to trimming and J lost 3 bases, with 17 bases between them. The germline CDR1 and CDR2 sequences are SGHNT and YYREEE (reference sequence). This CDR3 reads CASREQQGVDTEAFF. The CDR3 DNA is TGTGCCAGCAGGGAACAACAGGGTGTGGACACTGAAGCTTTCTTT.